This is a list of T cell receptor beta chains from one sample in a study of T cell responses to AZD1222 COVID-19 vaccine. Sequencing was performed with immunoSEQ multiplex PCR; in TCRdb, only in-frame clones are kept and a portion is missing. Of some 120,000 clones in the sample, approximately 84% were seen once. Sequencing was performed on peripheral blood, taken on day 0 of AZD1222 vaccination. The receptors here all came from an adult in good health. CDR3s include the opening cysteine and the closing phenylalanine or tryptophan.

>TRBJ2-1|TRBV13
CASSLPGLYNEQFF
>TRBJ2-7|TRBV19
CASSRRDGPPYEQYF
>TRBJ1-1|TRBV29-1
CSVHHDRVNTEAFF
>TRBJ1-5|TRBV28
CASSRGIRGRGNQPQHF
>TRBJ1-5|TRBV19
CASTKQSNQPQHF
>TRBJ2-7|TRBV29-1
CSVVESEQYF
>TRBJ2-1|TRBV5-1
CASSFMGLVVNEQFF
>TRBJ1-5|TRBV15
CATRRGWGDNQPQHF
>TRBJ1-5|TRBV3-1/TRBV3-2
CASSQVGNNQPQHF
>TRBJ1-4|TRBV7-9
CASSPEPGRTFF